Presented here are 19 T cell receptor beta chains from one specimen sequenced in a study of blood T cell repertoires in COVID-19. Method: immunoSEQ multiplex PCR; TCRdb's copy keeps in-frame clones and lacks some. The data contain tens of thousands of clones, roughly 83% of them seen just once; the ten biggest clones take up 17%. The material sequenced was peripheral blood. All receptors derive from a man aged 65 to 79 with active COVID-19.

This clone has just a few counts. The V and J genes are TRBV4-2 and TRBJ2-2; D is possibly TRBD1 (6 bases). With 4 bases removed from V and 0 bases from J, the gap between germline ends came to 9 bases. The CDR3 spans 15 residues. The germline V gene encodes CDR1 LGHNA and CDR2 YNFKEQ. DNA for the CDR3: TGTGCCAGCAGCCCCACAGGGACGAACACCGGGGAGCTGTTTTTT. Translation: CASSPTGTNTGELFF.

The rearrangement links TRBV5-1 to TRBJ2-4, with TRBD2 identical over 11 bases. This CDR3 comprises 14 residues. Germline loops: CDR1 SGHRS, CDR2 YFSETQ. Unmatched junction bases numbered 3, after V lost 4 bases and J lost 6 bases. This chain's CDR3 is CASSPGTSGNIQYF. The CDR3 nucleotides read TGCGCCAGCAGCCCCGGGACTAGCGGAAACATTCAGTACTTC.

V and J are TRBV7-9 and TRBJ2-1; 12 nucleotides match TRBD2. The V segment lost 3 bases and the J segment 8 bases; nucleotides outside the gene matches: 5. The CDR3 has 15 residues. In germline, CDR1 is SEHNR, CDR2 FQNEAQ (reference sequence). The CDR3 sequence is CASSFGLAGGDEQFF. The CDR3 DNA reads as TGTGCCAGCAGCTTTGGGCTAGCGGGAGGGGATGAGCAGTTCTTC.

This chain's CDR3 is CASSDAPLAGEGETQYF. The DNA for the CDR3 is TGTGCCAGCAGTGACGCTCCACTAGCGGGAGAAGGAGAGACCCAGTACTTC. The chain recombines TRBV6-4 with TRBJ2-5; 11 nucleotides agree with TRBD2. Per the germline V gene, CDR1 is MRHNA and CDR2 is SNTAGT. Trimming cost V 2 bases and J 4 bases; bases outside gene matches: 9. The length of the CDR3 is 17 residues.

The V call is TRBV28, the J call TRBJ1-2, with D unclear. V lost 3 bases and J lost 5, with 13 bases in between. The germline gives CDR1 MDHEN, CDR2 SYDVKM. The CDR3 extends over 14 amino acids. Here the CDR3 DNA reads TGTGCCAGCAGTTTGGCAGCTCTGAGGTATGGCTACACCTTC. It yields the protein CASSLAALRYGYTF.

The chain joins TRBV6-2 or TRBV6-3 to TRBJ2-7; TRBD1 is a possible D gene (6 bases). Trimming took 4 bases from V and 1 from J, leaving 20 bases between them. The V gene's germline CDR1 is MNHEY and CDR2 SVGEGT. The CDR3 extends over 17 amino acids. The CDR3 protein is CASSFSGTSIWSYEQYF. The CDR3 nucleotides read TGTGCCAGCAGTTTCTCCGGGACATCCATATGGTCCTACGAGCAGTACTTC.

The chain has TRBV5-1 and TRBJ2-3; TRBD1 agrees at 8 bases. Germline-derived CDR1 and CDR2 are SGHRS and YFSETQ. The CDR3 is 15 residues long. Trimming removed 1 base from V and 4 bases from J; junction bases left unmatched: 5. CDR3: CASSLSRGHADTQYF. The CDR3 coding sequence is TGCGCCAGCAGCTTGTCCAGGGGGCACGCAGATACGCAGTATTTT. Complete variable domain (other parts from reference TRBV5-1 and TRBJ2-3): KAGVTQTPRYLIKTRGQQVTLSCSPISGHRSVSWYQQTPGQGLQFLFEYFSETQRNKGNFPGRFSGRQFSNSRSEMNVSTLELGDSALYLCASSLSRGHADTQYFGPGTRLTVL.

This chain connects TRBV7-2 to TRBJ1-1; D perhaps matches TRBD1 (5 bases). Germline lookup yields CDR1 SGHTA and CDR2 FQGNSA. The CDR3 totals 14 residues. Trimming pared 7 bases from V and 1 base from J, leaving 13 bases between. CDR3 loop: CASNPSTANTEAFF. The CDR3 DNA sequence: TGTGCCAGCAACCCTTCGACAGCGAACACTGAAGCTTTCTTT.

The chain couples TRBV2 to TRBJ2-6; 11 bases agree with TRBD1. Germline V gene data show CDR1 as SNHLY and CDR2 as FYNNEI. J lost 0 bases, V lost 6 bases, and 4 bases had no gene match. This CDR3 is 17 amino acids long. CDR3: CASSAGTGGSGANVLTF. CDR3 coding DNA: TGTGCCAGCAGCGCCGGGACAGGGGGCTCTGGGGCCAACGTCCTGACTTTC.

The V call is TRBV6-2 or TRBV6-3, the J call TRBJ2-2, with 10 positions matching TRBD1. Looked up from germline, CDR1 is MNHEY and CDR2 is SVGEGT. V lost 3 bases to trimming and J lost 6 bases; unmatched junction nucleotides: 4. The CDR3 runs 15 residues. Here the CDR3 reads CASSYWTGGSGELFF. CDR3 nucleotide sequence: TGTGCCAGCAGTTATTGGACAGGGGGATCCGGGGAGCTGTTTTTT.

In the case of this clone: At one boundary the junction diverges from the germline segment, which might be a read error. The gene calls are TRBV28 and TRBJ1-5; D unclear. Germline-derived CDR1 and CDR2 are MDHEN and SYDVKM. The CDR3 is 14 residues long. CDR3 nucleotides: TGTGCAAGCAGGCGGCCCCGTAATAATCAGCCCCAGCATTTT. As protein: CASRRPRNNQPQHF.

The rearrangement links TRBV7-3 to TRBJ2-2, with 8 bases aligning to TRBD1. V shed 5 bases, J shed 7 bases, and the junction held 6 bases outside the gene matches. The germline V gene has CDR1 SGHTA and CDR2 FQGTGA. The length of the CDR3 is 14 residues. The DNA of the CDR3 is TGTGCCAGCAGCGCCGGGACAGGTGACGGGGAGCTGTTTTTT. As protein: CASSAGTGDGELFF.

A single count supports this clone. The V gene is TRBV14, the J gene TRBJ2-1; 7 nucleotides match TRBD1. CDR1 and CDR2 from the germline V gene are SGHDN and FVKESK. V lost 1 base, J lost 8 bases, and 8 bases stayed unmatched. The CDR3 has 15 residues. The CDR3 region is CASSQGFRGIDEQFF. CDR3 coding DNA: TGTGCCAGCAGCCAAGGCTTCAGGGGGATCGATGAGCAGTTCTTC.

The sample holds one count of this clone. The CDR3 is CASRDGHATNEKLFF. CDR3 coding DNA: TGTGCCAGCAGGGACGGACACGCAACTAATGAAAAACTGTTTTTT. This rearrangement joins TRBV27 to TRBJ1-4, with a weak D call TRBD1 (5 bases). V lost 6 bases to trimming and J lost 0 bases, with 11 bases between them. CDR3 length equals 15 residues. Germline CDR1 reads MNHEY; CDR2 reads SMNVEV (reference sequence).

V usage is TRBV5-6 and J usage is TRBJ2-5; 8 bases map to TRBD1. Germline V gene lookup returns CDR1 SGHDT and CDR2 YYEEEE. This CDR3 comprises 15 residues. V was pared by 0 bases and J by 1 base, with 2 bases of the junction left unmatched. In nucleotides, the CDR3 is TGTGCCAGCAGCTTGGCTCAGGGGGCCCAAGAGACCCAGTACTTC. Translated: CASSLAQGAQETQYF. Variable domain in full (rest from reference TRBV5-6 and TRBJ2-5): DAGVTQSPTHLIKTRGQQVTLRCSPKSGHDTVSWYQQALGQGPQFIFQYYEEEERQRGNFPDRFSGHQFPNYSSELNVNALLLGDSALYLCASSLAQGAQETQYFGPGTRLLVL.

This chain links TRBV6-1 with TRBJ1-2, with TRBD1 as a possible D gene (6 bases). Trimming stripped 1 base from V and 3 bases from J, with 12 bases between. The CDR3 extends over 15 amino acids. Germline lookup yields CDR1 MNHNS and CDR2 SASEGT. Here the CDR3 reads CASSEEWGGYYGYTF. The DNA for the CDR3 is TGTGCCAGCAGTGAAGAATGGGGGGGCTACTATGGCTACACCTTC.

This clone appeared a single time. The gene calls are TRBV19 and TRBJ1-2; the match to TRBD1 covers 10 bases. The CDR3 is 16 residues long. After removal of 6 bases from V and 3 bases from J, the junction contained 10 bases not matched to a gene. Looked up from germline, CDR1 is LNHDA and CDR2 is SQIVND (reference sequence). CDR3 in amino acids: CASRGDRGGLHYGYTF. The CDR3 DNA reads TGTGCCAGTAGAGGGGACAGGGGAGGACTGCACTATGGCTACACCTTC.

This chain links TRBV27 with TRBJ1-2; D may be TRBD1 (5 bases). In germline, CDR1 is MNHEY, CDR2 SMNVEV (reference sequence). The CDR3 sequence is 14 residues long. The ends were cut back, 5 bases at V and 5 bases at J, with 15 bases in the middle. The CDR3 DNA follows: TGTGCCAGCAGTGGTGCGGAGGGGAGGTATGGCTACACCTTC. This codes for CASSGAEGRYGYTF.

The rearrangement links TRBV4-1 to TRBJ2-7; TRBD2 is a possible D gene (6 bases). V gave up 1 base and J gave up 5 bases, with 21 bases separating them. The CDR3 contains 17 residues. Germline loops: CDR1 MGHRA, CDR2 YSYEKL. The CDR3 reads CASSQAGAPRPWDEQYF. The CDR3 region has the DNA TGCGCCAGCAGCCAAGCGGGAGCTCCAAGACCTTGGGACGAGCAGTACTTC.